Sequencing of this T cell receptor (beta chain) was carried out in a study of CD4 and CD8 cells across lung adenocarcinoma regions. Localized lung adenocarcinoma, a non-small cell lung cancer, affected the donors. With regard to this clonotype: One junction end does not reproduce the germline sequence, and a read error may be involved.

The CDR3 consists of 16 residues. Germline CDR1 and CDR2: MNHNS and SASEGT. MiXCR, run by TCRdb on the PCR reads, gives a single entry per CDR3 protein. Among fewer than 15,000 distinct CDR3 sequences listed, less than 70% were seen once. The clonotype comes from a female donor with lung adenocarcinoma. The CD4 and CD8 labels of this study may be unreliable. V and J are TRBV6-1 and TRBJ2-5; 10 bases agree with TRBD2. What was sequenced was CD8+ T cells from the margin of a lung tumor. The CDR3 DNA follows: TGTGCCAGCAGGGCTAGCGGGGGCCCAAACCCAGAGACGCAGTATTTC. Protein product: CASRASGGPNPETQYF.